This TCR beta chain was recorded in a study of TIL therapy for anti-PD-1-resistant metastatic lung cancer. Study-level background: Patients had a median age of almost 55 years (range about 38-85). Tumors carried a median roughly 1.5 non-synonymous mutations per megabase.

This CDR3 contains 15 residues. Trimming removed 1 base from V and 2 bases from J; junction bases left unmatched: 2. Germline CDR1 is SGHRS and CDR2 is YFSETQ. Sequencing used immunoSEQ v3. Repertoires were generated with immunoSEQ multiplex PCR, while TCRdb's copy carries only in-frame clones and drops some. The repertoire holds about 60,000 clones, around 87% seen once, with around 2.6% in the top ten. Sample time point: pre-treatment sample, taken before nivolumab and TIL therapy. The V gene is TRBV5-1, the J gene TRBJ2-1; 8 positions match TRBD2. The receptor was derived from a person aged 25-79 years with non-small cell lung cancer. Source: blood, taken at baseline. Written as DNA, the CDR3 is TGCGCCAGCAGCTTGAGTAGCGGGGCCTACAATGAGCAGTTCTTC. Its protein is CASSLSSGAYNEQFF.